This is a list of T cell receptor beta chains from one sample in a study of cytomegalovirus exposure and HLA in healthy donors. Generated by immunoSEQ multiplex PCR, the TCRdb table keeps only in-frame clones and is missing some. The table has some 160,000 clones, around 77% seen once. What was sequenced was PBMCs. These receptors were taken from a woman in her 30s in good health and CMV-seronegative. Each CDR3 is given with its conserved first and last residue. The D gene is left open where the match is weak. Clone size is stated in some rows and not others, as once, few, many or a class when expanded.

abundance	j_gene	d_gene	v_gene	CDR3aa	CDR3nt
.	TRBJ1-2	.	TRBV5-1	CASSPLGSGGYPF	TGCGCCAGCAGCCCTCTCGGAAGCGGTGGCTACCCCTTC
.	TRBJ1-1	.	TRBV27	CASSFIATNTEAFF	TGTGCCAGCAGTTTCATCGCCACTAACACTGAAGCTTTCTTT
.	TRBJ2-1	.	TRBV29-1	CSVEDFNEQFF	TGCAGCGTTGAGGACTTCAATGAGCAGTTCTTC
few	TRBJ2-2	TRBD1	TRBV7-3	CASSSGQGKHHGELFF	TGTGCCAGCAGCTCGGGACAGGGGAAACATCACGGGGAGCTGTTTTTT
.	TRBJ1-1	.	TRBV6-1	CASSPRGRTEAFF	TGTGCCAGCAGTCCCAGAGGGCGAACTGAAGCTTTCTTT
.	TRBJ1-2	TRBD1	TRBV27	CASSFRTGIGYGYTF	TGTGCCAGCAGTTTTAGGACAGGTATCGGCTATGGCTACACCTTC
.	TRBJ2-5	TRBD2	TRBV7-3	CASSLVAGLTGETQYF	TGTGCCAGCAGCTTAGTAGCGGGACTCACGGGGGAGACCCAGTACTTC
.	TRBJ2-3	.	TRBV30	CAWSVDSGGPSTDTQYF	TGTGCCTGGAGTGTAGATTCGGGGGGCCCGAGCACAGATACGCAGTATTTT
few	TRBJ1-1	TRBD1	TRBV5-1	CASSDIQGTTEAFF	TGCGCCAGCAGCGATATACAGGGGACCACTGAAGCTTTCTTT
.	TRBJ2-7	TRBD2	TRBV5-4	CASSSWAGDPVYEQYF	TGTGCCAGCAGCTCTTGGGCGGGGGATCCCGTCTACGAGCAGTACTTC